This TCR beta chain was recovered during a study of cytomegalovirus exposure and HLA in healthy donors. The study ran its PCR with 60 Vbeta and 13 Jbeta primers. The data were produced by immunoSEQ multiplex PCR, yet TCRdb's version contains in-frame clones alone and is incomplete. The table gives approximately 180,000 clones; the top ten clones make up less than 6.5% of it. As to this clone: Its specificity is unknown.

V lost 2 bases and J lost 3, with 5 bases in between. The CDR3 loop spans 13 amino acids. CDR1 is SGHDN, CDR2 FVKESK, per germline. There were likely unrecorded immune exposures, though donors were nominally healthy when sampled. Study-wide results and limits: Reports showed the classifier diagnosing cytomegalovirus status with high specificity and sensitivity.

Material: PBMCs. The chain couples TRBV14 to TRBJ2-1; D ambiguous. The source is a man in his thirties or forties in good health and CMV-seronegative. In nucleotides, the CDR3 is TGTGCCAGCAGCCAATCCAGCTACAATGAGCAGTTCTTC. It encodes CASSQSSYNEQFF.